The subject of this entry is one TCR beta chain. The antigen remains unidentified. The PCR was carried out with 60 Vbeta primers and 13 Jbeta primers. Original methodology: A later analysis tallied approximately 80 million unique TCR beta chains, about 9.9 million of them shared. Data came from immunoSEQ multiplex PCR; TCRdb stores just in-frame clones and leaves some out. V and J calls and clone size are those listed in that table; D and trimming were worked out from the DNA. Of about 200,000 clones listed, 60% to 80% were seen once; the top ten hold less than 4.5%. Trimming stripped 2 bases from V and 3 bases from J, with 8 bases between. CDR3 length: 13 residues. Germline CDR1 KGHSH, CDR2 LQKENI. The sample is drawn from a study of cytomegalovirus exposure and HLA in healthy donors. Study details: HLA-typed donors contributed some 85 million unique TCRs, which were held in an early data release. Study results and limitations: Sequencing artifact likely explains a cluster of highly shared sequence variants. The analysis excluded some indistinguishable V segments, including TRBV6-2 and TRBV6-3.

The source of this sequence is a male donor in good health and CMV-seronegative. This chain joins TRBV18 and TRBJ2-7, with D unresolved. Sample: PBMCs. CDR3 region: CASSPGQSYEQYF. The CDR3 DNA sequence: TGTGCCAGCTCACCAGGGCAGAGCTACGAGCAGTACTTC.